This record concerns one TCR beta chain sequence. Seattle participants joined during active infection and were tracked over time. The germline V and J ends were trimmed by 4 bases and 2 bases, with 11 bases remaining between them. Germline loops: CDR1 LGHDT, CDR2 YNNKEL (reference sequence). The CDR3 has 14 amino acids. This record belongs to a study of blood T cell repertoires in COVID-19. At the level of the study: PBMCs, B-cell-depleted T cells, or T cells were the source of the cDNA or gDNA that made up the material.

Original analysis: Scientists estimated how many nucleated cells there were by amplifying reference gene primers. Libraries were prepared by immunoSEQ multiplex PCR; TCRdb keeps only in-frame clonotypes and omits some of them. V and J calls and clone size come straight from that table; D and trimming were deduced from the DNA. The table has about 360,000 clones, 70% to 90% seen once. The source material was peripheral blood. This sequence originates from a woman aged 55-69 years with COVID-19, enrolled during active disease. J is TRBJ1-2 and V is TRBV3-1 (or the pseudogene TRBV3-2), with no clear D. CDR3 sequence: CASSPYDGNYGYTF. CDR3 sequence (DNA): TGTGCCAGCAGCCCTTATGACGGGAACTATGGCTACACCTTC.